This section outlines one TCR beta chain sequence together with its context. The antigen remains undetermined. This entry belongs to a study of cytotoxic CD8 clonotypes in ibrutinib-treated CLL. Study overall: Included were 11 to 12 relapsed/refractory and approximately 15 treatment-naive patients, of whom roughly 17 were IGHV unmutated. Treatment had run for a median roughly eleven months, range 6 to 36, when response samples were taken. An average of about 250,000 productive templates and tens of thousands of productive rearrangements was obtained per sample. Study-level points and caveats: Private clonotypes, not public ones, expanded at ibrutinib response.

Sequenced by immunoSEQ multiplex PCR; TCRdb stores in-frame clones only, minus some. The sample shows approximately 150,000 clones, about 72% of them seen only once. Germline V lookup: CDR1 SGHRS, CDR2 YFSETQ. The CDR3 totals 15 residues. Losses at the gene ends were 4 bases for V and 3 bases for J; bases not matched to a gene: 10. The TCR was taken from a human donor with chronic lymphocytic leukemia. The J gene is TRBJ2-7, the V gene TRBV5-1; 7 positions match TRBD1. This specimen consisted of PBMCs, obtained after 12 months of ibrutinib treatment. DNA of the CDR3: TGCGCCAGCAGCACCGACAGGGCATTAGACTACGAGCAGTACTTC. It encodes CASSTDRALDYEQYF.